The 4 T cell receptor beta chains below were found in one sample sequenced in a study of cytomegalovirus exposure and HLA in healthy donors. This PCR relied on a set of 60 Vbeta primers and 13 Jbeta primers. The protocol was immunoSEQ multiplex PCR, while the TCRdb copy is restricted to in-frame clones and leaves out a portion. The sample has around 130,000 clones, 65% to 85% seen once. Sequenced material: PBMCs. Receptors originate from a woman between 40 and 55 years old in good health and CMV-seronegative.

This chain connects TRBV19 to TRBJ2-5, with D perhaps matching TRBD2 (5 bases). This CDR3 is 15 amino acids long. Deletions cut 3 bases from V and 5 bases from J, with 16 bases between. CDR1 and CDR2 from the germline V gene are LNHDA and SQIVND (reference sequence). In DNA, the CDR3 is TGTGCCAGTAGTATGGATGGCTGGAGGCGGGAGACCCAGTACTTC. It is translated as CASSMDGWRRETQYF.

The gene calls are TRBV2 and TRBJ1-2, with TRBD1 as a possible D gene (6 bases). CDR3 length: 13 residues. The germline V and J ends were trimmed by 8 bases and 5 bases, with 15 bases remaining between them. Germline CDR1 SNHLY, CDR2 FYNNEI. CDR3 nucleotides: TGTGCCAGCCCCTACAGGGACCGATATGGCTACACCTTC. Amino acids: CASPYRDRYGYTF.

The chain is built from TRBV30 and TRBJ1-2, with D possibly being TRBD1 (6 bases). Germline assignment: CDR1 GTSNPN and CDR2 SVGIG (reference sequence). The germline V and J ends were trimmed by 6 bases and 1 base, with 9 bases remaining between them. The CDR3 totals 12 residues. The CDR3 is CACRTDNYGYTF. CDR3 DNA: TGTGCCTGCCGGACAGATAACTATGGCTACACCTTC.

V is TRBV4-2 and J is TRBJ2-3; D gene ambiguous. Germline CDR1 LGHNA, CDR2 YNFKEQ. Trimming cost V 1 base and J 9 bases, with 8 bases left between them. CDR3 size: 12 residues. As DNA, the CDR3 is TGTGCCAGCAGCCAAGGTCTTCCGACGCAGTATTTT. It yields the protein CASSQGLPTQYF.